This TCR beta chain was identified in a study of shared clonotypes between healthy human individuals. V lost 1 base and J lost 3, with 13 bases in between. CDR3 size: 15 residues. Germline V lookup: CDR1 SGHTA, CDR2 FQGNSA. Input per replicate PCR of unsorted PBMC was 250 to 300 ng DNA, corresponding to tens of thousands of T cell genomes. Assay: immunoSEQ multiplex PCR; the TCRdb copy retains only in-frame clones and omits some. The sample lists 400,000 to 550,000 clones, 65% to 80% occurring once. As concerns this clone: This sample includes further DNA sequences coding for the same CDR3.

The sequence was collected from a woman aged 40 to 55 in good health. Some clones in this sample may be carry-over from other donors' samples. The chain uses TRBV7-2 and TRBJ2-7, with D possibly matching TRBD2 (6 bases). Source material: PBMCs. CDR3 sequence: CASSLVSGGSYEQYF. The CDR3 nucleotides are TGTGCCAGCAGCTTAGTCTCTGGAGGGAGCTACGAGCAGTACTTC. The complete variable domain, with remaining parts taken from reference TRBV7-2 and TRBJ2-7, reads GAGVSQSPSNKVTEKGKDVELRCDPISGHTALYWYRQSLGQGLEFLIYFQGNSAPDKSGLPSDRFSAERTGGSVSTLTIQRTQQEDSAVYLCASSLVSGGSYEQYFGPGTRLTVT.